This T cell receptor (beta chain) came from a study of control samples from healthy donors and cancer patients. Using immunoSEQ multiplex PCR, the repertoire was profiled, and TCRdb retains in-frame clones only, with some absent. The sample records 15,000 to 20,000 clones, 86% being singletons. CDR3 size: 15 residues. The V end was cut by 4 bases, the J end by 0 bases, with 13 bases between. Germline-derived CDR1 and CDR2 are SGHRS and YFSETQ. The TCR was taken from a woman in her sixties or seventies with colorectal cancer. This chain joins TRBV5-1 and TRBJ1-2; D perhaps matches TRBD1 (5 bases). Material for sequencing was PBMCs. The CDR3 DNA follows: TGCGCCAGCAGCCAAGGGTTGGGGGCTAACTATGGCTACACCTTC. It codes for CASSQGLGANYGYTF.